Listed here is a single TCR beta chain. Its matching antigen is unknown. Separation from the approximately 690-subject first cohort characterized the approximately 120-subject validation cohort, to which the donors belonged. Repertoires were generated with immunoSEQ multiplex PCR, while TCRdb's copy carries only in-frame clones and drops some. There are fewer than 200,000 clones in the sample; 85% occur only once, and roughly 15% lies in the top ten. This sample was included in a study of cytomegalovirus exposure and HLA in healthy donors. Study summary: In a later analysis, the roughly 130 validation repertoires were reported to have used the same platform as the 650 to 800 first-cohort repertoires. Study-level points and caveats: Three CMV-associated chains proved CMV antigen-specific in vitro.

There are 12 residues in the CDR3. Germline V CDR1 and CDR2: MDHEN, SYDVKM. V was cut by 10 bases and J by 4 bases, with 13 bases left in between. The chain recombines TRBV28 with TRBJ1-2; D is unclear. What was sequenced was PBMCs. The clonotype was recovered from a man aged 18-30 years in good health and CMV-seropositive. This CDR3 reads CATRLAGYGYTF. The CDR3 DNA sequence: TGTGCCACCCGGTTGGCAGGCTATGGCTACACCTTC.